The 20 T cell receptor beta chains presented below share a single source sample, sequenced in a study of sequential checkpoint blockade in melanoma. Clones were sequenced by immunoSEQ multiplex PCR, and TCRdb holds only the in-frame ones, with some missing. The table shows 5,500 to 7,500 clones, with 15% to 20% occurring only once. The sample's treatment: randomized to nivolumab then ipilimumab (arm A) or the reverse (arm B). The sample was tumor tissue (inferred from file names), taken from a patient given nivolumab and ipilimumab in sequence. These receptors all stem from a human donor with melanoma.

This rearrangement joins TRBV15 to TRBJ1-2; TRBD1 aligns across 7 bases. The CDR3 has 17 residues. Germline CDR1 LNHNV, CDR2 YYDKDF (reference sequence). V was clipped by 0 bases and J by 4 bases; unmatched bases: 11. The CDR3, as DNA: TGTGCCACCAGCAGAGATAGGGGTGGGTACAGGGGCTATGGCTACACCTTC. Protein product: CATSRDRGGYRGYGYTF.

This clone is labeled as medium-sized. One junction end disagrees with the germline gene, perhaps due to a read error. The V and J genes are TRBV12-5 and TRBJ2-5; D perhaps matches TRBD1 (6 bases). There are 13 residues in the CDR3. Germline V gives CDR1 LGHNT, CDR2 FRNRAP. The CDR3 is CASGLVVRGDQYF. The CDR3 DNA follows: TGTGCTAGTGGCTTGGTAGTCAGGGGAGACCAGTACTTC.

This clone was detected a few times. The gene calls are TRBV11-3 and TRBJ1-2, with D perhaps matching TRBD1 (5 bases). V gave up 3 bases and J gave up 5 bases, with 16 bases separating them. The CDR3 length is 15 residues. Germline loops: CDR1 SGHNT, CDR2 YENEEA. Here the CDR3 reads CASSFVRTGGYGYTF. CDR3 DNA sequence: TGTGCCAGCAGCTTCGTGCGGACGGGGGGGTATGGCTACACCTTC.

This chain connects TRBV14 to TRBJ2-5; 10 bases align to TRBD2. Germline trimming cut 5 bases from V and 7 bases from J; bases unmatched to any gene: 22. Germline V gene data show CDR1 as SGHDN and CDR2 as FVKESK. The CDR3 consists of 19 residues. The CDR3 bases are TGTGCCAGCAGCGGACGGGACTCTAGCGGGGGACCTCACCGGTGGACCCAGTACTTC. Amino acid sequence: CASSGRDSSGGPHRWTQYF. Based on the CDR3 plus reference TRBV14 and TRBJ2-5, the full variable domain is EAGVTQFPSHSVIEKGQTVTLRCDPISGHDNLYWYRRVMGKEIKFLLHFVKESKQDESGMPNNRFLAERTGGTYSTLKVQPAELEDSGVYFCASSGRDSSGGPHRWTQYFGPGTRLLVL.

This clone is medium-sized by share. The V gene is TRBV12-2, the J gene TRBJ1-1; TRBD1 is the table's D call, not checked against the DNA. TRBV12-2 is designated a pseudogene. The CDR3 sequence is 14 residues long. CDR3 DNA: TGTGCAAGTCGCTTAACGACAGTGAACACTGAAGCTTTCTTT. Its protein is CASRLTTVNTEAFF.

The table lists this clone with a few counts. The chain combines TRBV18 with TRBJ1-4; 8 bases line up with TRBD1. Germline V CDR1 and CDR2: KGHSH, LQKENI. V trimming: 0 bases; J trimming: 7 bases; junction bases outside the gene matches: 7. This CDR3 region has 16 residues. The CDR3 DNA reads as TGTGCCAGCTCACCACCAAGGCAGGGGGCGCTTGAAAAACTGTTTTTT. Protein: CASSPPRQGALEKLFF. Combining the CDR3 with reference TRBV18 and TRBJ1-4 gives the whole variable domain NAGVMQNPRHLVRRRGQEARLRCSPMKGHSHVYWYRQLPEEGLKFMVYLQKENIIDESGMPKERFSAEFPKEGPSILRIQQVVRGDSAAYFCASSPPRQGALEKLFFGSGTQLSVL.

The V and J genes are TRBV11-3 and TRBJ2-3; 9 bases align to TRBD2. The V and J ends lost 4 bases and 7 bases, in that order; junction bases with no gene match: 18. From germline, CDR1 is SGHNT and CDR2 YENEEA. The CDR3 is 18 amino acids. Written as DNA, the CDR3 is TGTGCCAGCAGCTCCCCTCCGGCTAGCGGGGTCCTCTTAAATACGCAGTATTTT. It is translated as CASSSPPASGVLLNTQYF.

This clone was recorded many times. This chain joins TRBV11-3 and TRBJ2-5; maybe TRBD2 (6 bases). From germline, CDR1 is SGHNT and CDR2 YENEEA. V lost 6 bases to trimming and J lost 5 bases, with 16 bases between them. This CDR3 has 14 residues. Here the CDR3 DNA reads TGTGCCAGCAGGGACCGGGGGTCGGGGGAGACCCAGTACTTC. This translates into CASRDRGSGETQYF.

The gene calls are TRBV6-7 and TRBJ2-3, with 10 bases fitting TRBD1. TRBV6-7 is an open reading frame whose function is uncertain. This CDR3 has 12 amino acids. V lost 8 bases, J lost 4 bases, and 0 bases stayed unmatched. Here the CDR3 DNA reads TGTGCCAGCGGACAGGGGGCAGATACGCAGTATTTT. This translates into CASGQGADTQYF.

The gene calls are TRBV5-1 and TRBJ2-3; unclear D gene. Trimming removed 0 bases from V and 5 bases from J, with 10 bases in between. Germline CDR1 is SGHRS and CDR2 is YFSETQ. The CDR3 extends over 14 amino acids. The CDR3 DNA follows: TGCGCCAGCAGCTTGGCTTTTAACCGAGATACGCAGTATTTT. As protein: CASSLAFNRDTQYF.

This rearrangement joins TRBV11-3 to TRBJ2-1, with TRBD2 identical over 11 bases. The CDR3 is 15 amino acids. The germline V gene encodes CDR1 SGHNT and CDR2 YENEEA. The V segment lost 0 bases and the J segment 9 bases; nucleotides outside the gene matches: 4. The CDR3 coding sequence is TGTGCCAGCAGCTTAGATATAGCGGGGGGGCGTGAGCAGTTCTTC. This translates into CASSLDIAGGREQFF.

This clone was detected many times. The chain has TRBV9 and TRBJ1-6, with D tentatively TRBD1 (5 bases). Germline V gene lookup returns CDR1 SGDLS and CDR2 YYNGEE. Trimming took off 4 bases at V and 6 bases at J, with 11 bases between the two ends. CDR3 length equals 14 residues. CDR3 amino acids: CASSLGAANSPLHF. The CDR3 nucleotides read TGTGCCAGCAGCTTAGGGGCAGCTAATTCACCCCTCCACTTT.

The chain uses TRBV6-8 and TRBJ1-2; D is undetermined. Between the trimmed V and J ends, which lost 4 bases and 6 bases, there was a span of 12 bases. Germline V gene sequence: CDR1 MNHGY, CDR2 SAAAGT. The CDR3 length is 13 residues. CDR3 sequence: CASSFGEHDGYTF. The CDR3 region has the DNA TGTGCCAGCAGTTTCGGGGAACACGATGGCTACACCTTC.

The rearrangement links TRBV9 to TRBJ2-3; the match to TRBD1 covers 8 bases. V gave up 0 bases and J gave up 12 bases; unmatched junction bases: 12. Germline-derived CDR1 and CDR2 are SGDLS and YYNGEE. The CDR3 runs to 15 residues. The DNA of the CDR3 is TGTGCCAGCAGCGTAGGGACAGGGACAGCCGGGACCCAGTATTTT. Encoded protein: CASSVGTGTAGTQYF. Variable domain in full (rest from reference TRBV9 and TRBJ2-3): DSGVTQTPKHLITATGQRVTLRCSPRSGDLSVYWYQQSLDQGLQFLIQYYNGEERAKGNILERFSAQQFPDLHSELNLSSLELGDSALYFCASSVGTGTAGTQYFGPGTRLTVL.

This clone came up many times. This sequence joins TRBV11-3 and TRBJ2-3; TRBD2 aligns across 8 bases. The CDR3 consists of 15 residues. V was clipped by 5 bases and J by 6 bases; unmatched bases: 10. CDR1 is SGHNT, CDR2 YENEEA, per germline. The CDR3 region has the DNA TGTGCCAGCAGCCCCGGGAGGGGGGAGATCGATACGCAGTATTTT. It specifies CASSPGRGEIDTQYF.

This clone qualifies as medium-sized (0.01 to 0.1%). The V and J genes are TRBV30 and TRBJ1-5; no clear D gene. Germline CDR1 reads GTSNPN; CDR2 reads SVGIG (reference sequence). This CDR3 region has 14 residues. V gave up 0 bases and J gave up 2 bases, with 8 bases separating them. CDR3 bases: TGTGCCTGGAGTGTAGGGCAGGGCAATCAGCCCCAGCATTTT. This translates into CAWSVGQGNQPQHF.

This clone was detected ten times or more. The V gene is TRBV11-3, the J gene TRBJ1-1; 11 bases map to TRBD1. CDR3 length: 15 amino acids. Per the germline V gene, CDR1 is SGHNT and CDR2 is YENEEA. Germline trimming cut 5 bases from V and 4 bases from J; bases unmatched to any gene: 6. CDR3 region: CASSIAGTGGTEAFF. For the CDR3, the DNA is TGTGCCAGCAGCATTGCGGGGACAGGGGGCACTGAAGCTTTCTTT.

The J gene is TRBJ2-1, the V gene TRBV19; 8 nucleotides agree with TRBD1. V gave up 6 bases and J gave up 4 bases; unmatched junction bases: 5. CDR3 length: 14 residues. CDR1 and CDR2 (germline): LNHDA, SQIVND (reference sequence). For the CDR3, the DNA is TGTGCCAGTAGGCGACAGGGGATGTACAATGAGCAGTTCTTC. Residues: CASRRQGMYNEQFF.

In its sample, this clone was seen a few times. CDR3 amino acids: CASSYSTSGGRNTGELFF. DNA for the CDR3: TGTGCCAGCAGTTACTCGACTAGCGGGGGGAGGAACACCGGGGAGCTGTTTTTT. The chain joins TRBV6-8 to TRBJ2-2, with 13 bases that match TRBD2. This CDR3 comprises 18 residues. Per the germline V gene, CDR1 is MNHGY and CDR2 is SAAAGT. Trimming took 0 bases from V and 1 from J; bases not matched to a gene: 2.

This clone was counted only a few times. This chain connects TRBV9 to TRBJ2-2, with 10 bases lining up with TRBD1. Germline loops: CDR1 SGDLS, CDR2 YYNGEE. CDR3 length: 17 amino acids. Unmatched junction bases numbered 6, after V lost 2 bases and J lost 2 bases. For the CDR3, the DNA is TGTGCCAGCAGCGTTCCCGGGACAGGGGTCAACACCGGGGAGCTGTTTTTT. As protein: CASSVPGTGVNTGELFF.